One T cell receptor beta chain is described in this entry. Antigen specificity is unknown. The data are from a study of OX40 agonist ivuxolimab in advanced cancers. Study overall: Participants, 65% to 85% male, averaged roughly 60 years of age, ranging from about 23 to 80. Past anti-PD-1, anti-PD-L1 or anti-CTLA-4 therapy was accepted, and 30% to 45% had received some. Broader study findings: Among the lowest levels of clonal expansion were found in partial responders at 0.1-3.0 mg/kg. Low normalized T-cell clonal expansion also characterized some of the nonresponders.

Produced via immunoSEQ multiplex PCR; TCRdb's table is partial and in-frame only. The profile shows 45,000 to 65,000 clones, under 85% of them singletons. Germline V CDR1 and CDR2: LNHDA, SQIVND (reference sequence). With 4 bases clipped from V and 6 bases from J, the junction kept 0 bases outside the gene matches. This CDR3 contains 13 residues. The receptor was isolated from an adult with an advanced solid tumor such as melanoma, head and neck, liver or kidney cancer. Sample: CD4+ or CD8+ T cells sorted from blood, taken in a trial of the OX40 agonist ivuxolimab. This chain links TRBV19 with TRBJ2-7, with 13 bases fitting TRBD2. The CDR3 DNA reads TGTGCCAGTAGTAGGACTAGCGGGGGCGAGCAGTACTTC. Encoded protein: CASSRTSGGEQYF.